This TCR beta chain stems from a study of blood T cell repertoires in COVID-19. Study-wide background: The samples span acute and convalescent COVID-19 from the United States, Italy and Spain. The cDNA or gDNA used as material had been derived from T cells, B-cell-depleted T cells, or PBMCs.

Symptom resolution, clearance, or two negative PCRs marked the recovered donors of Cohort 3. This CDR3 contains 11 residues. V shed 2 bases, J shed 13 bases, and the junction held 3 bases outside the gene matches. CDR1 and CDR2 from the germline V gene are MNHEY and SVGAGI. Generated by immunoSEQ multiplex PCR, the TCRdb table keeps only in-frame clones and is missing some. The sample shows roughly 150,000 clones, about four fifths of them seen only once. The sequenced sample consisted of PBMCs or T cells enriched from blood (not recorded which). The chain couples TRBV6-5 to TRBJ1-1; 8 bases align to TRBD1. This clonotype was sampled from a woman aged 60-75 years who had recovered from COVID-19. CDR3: CASSYTGGDFF. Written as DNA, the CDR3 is TGTGCCAGCAGTTACACAGGGGGTGATTTCTTT.